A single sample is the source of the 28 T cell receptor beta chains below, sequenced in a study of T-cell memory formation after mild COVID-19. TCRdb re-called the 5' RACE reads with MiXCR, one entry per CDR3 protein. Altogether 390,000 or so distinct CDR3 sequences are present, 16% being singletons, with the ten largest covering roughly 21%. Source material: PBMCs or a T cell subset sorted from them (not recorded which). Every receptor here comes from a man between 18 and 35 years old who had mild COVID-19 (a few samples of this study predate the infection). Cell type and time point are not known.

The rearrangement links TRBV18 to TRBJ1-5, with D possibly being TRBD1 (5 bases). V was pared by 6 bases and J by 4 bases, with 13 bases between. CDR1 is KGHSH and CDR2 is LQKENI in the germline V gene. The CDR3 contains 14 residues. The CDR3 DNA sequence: TGTGCCAGCTCTATCACAGGACTGAATCAGCCCCAGCATTTT. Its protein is CASSITGLNQPQHF.

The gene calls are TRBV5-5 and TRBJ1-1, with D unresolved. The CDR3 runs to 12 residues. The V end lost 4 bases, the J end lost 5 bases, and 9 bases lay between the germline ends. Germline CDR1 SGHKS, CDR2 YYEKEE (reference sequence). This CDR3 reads CASSHGWTEAFF. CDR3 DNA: TGTGCCAGCAGCCATGGGTGGACTGAAGCTTTCTTT.

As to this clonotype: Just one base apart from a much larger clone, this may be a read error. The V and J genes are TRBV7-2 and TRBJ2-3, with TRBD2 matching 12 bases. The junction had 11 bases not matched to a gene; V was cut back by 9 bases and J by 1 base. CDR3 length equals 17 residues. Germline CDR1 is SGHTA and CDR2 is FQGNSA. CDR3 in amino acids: CARSTRLAGDRTDTQYF. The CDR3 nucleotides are TGTGCCAGAAGCACCCGACTAGCGGGGGATCGCACAGATACGCAGTATTTT.

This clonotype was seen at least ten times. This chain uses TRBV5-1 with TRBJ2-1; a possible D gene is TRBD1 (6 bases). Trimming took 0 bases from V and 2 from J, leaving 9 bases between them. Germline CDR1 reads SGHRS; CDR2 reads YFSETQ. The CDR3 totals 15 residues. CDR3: CASSLDWGPYNEQFF. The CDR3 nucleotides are TGCGCCAGCAGCTTGGATTGGGGGCCCTACAATGAGCAGTTCTTC.

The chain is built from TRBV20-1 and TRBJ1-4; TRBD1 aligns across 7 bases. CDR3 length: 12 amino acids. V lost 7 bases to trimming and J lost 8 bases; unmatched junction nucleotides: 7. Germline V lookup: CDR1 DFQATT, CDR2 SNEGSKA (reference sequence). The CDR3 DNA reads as TGCAGTGTAAGGGGGCAGAGGGAAAAACTGTTTTTT. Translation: CSVRGQREKLFF.

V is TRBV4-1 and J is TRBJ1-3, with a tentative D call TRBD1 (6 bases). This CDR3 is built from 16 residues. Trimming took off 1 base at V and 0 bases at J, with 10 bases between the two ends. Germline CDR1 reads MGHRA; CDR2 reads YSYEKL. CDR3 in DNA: TGCGCCAGCAGCCAAGGCCAGGGGAACTCTGGAAACACCATATATTTT. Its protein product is CASSQGQGNSGNTIYF.

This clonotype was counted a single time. This CDR3 reads CASSRTPPGQGEKLFF. The CDR3 DNA follows: TGTGCCAGCTCACGCACCCCCCCGGGACAGGGTGAAAAACTGTTTTTT. This chain links TRBV18 with TRBJ1-4; 9 bases line up with TRBD1. The CDR3 is made up of 16 amino acids. Trimming cost V 4 bases and J 7 bases; bases outside gene matches: 10. Per germline, CDR1 KGHSH and CDR2 LQKENI. Full variable domain (rest looked up from reference TRBV18 and TRBJ1-4): NAGVMQNPRHLVRRRGQEARLRCSPMKGHSHVYWYRQLPEEGLKFMVYLQKENIIDESGMPKERFSAEFPKEGPSILRIQQVVRGDSAAYFCASSRTPPGQGEKLFFGSGTQLSVL.

CDR3 sequence: CASSRSVRRAPLHF. CDR3 DNA: TGTGCCAGCAGCCGATCAGTCAGGCGGGCACCCCTCCACTTT. The rearrangement links TRBV21-1 to TRBJ1-6. TRBV21-1 is designated a pseudogene. There are 14 residues in the CDR3.

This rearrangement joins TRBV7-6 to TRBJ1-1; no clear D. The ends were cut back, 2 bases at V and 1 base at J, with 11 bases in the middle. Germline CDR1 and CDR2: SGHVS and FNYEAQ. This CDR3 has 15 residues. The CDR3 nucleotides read TGTGCCAGCAGCTTAACGGTATCGGGGAACACTGAAGCTTTCTTT. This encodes CASSLTVSGNTEAFF.

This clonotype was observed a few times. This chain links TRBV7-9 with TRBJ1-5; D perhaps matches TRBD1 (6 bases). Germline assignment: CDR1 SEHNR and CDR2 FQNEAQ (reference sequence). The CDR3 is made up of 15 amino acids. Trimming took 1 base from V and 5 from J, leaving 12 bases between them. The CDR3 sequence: CASSLVGGEDQPQHF. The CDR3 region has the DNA TGTGCCAGCAGCTTAGTAGGGGGAGAGGATCAGCCCCAGCATTTT.

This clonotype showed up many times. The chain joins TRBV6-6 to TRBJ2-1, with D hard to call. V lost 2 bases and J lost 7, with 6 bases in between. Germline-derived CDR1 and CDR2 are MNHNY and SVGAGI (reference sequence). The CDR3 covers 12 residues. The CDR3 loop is CASSYGGNEQFF. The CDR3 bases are TGTGCCAGCAGTTACGGTGGGAATGAGCAGTTCTTC.

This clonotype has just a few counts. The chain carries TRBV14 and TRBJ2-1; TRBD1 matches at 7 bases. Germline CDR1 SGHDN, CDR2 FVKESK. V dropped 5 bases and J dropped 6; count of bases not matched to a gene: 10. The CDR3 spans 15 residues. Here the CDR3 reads CASSSTRTGSNEQFF. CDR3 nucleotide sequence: TGTGCCAGCAGCTCCACGCGGACAGGATCCAATGAGCAGTTCTTC. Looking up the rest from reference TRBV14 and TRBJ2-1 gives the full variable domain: EAGVTQFPSHSVIEKGQTVTLRCDPISGHDNLYWYRRVMGKEIKFLLHFVKESKQDESGMPNNRFLAERTGGTYSTLKVQPAELEDSGVYFCASSSTRTGSNEQFFGPGTRLTVL.

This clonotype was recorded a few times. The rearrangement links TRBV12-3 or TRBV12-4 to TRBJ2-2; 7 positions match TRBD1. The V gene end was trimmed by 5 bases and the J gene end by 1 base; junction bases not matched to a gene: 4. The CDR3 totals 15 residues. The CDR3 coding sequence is TGTGCCAGCAGTGCCCGGACAGGGAACACCGGGGAGCTGTTTTTT. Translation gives CASSARTGNTGELFF.

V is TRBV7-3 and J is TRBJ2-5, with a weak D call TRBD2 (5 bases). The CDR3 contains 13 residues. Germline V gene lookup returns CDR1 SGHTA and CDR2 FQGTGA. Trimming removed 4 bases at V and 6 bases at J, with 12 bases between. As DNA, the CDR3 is TGTGCCAGCAGCTCCCCTCCCGGGAAGACCCAGTACTTC. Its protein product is CASSSPPGKTQYF.

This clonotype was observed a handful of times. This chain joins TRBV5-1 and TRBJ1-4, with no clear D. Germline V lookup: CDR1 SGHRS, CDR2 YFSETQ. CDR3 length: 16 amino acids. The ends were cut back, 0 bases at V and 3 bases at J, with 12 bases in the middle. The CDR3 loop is CASSLGRASANEKLFF. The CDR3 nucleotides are TGCGCCAGCAGCTTGGGGCGTGCATCGGCTAATGAAAAACTGTTTTTT.

The CDR3 bases are TGTGCCAGCAGCGCGAGCTGGCTAGGTGACTACGAGCAGTACGTC. It is translated as CASSASWLGDYEQYV. This chain uses TRBV7-9 with TRBJ2-7; D is unresolved. The CDR3 consists of 15 residues. V was cut by 5 bases and J by 3 bases, with 17 bases left in between. Germline CDR1 and CDR2: SEHNR and FQNEAQ (reference sequence).

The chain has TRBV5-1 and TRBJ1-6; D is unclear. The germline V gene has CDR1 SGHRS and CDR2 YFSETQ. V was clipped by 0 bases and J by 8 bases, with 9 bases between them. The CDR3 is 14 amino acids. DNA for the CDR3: TGCGCCAGCAGCTTGGAGGACCGAGATTCACCCCTCCACTTT. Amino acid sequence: CASSLEDRDSPLHF.

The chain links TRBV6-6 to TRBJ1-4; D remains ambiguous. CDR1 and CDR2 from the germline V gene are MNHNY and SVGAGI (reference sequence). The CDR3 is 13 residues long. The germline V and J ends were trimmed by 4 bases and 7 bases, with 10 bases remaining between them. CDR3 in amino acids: CASSSTRSEKLFF. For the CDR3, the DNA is TGTGCCAGCAGTTCGACACGAAGTGAAAAACTGTTTTTT.

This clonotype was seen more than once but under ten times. The CDR3 DNA is TGCGCCAGCAGCCAGTCCGAGATCCAAGAGACCCAGTACTTC. The encoded protein is CASSQSEIQETQYF. The chain has TRBV4-1 and TRBJ2-5, with no clear D. Germline CDR1 MGHRA, CDR2 YSYEKL. Deletions cut 3 bases from V and 1 base from J, with 9 bases between. The CDR3 extends over 14 amino acids.

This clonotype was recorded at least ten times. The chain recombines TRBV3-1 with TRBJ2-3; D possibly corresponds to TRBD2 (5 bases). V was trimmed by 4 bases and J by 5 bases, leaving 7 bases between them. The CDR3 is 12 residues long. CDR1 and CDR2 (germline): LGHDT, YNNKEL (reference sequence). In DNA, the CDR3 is TGTGCCAGCAGCCGCGCGGGAGATACGCAGTATTTT. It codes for CASSRAGDTQYF.

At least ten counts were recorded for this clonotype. DNA of the CDR3: TGCGCCAGCGCACGACCCGGGACAGATACGCAGTATTTT. As protein: CASARPGTDTQYF. This chain connects TRBV5-1 to TRBJ2-3; D uncertain. Germline-derived CDR1 and CDR2 are SGHRS and YFSETQ. Trimming stripped 7 bases from V and 3 bases from J, with 12 bases between. The CDR3 has 13 amino acids.

The CDR3 protein is CASSERTGVYNEQFF. In DNA form, the CDR3 reads TGTGCCAGCAGCGAACGGACAGGGGTCTACAATGAGCAGTTCTTC. J is TRBJ2-1 and V is TRBV7-3, with 9 bases fitting TRBD1. The germline V gene encodes CDR1 SGHTA and CDR2 FQGTGA. This CDR3 contains 15 residues. V was clipped by 5 bases and J by 3 bases; unmatched bases: 5. Filled out from reference TRBV7-3 and TRBJ2-1, the complete variable domain reads GAGVSQTPSNKVTEKGKYVELRCDPISGHTALYWYRQSLGQGPEFLIYFQGTGAADDSGLPNDRFFAVRPEGSVSTLKIQRTERGDSAVYLCASSERTGVYNEQFFGPGTRLTVL.

CDR3 bases: TGTGCCAGCAGTTGGGGGACAGGGGGTGAAGCTTTCTTT. Residues: CASSWGTGGEAFF. V and J are TRBV6-5 and TRBJ1-1; 11 bases agree with TRBD1. V shed 4 bases and J 7 bases; nucleotides not matched to a gene: 2. The CDR3 is made up of 13 amino acids. The germline gives CDR1 MNHEY, CDR2 SVGAGI.

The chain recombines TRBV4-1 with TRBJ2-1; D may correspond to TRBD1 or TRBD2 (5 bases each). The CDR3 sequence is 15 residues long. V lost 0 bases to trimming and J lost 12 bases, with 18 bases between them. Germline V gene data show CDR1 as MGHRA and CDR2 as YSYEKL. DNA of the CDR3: TGCGCCAGCAGCCAAGATCAGTTGGATCGGGGCAGGCAGTTCTTC. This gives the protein CASSQDQLDRGRQFF.

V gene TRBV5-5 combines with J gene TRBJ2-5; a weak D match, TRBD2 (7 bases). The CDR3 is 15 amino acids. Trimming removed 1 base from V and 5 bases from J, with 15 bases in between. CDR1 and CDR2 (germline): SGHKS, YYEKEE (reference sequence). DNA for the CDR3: TGTGCCAGCAGCTTGACCCGGACTAGGGGGGAGACCCAGTACTTC. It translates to CASSLTRTRGETQYF.

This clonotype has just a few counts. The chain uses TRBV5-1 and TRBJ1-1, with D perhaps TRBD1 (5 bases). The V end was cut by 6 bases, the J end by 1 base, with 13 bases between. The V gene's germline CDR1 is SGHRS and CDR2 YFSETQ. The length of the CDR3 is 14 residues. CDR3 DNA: TGCGCCAGCACCCGACGGGGGGGGAACACTGAAGCTTTCTTT. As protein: CASTRRGGNTEAFF.

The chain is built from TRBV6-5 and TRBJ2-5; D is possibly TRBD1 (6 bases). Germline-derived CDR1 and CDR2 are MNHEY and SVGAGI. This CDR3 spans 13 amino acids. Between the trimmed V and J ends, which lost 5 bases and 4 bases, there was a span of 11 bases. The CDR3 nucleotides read TGTGCCAGCAGTCCAGGGGTTCTAGAGACCCAGTACTTC. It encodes CASSPGVLETQYF.

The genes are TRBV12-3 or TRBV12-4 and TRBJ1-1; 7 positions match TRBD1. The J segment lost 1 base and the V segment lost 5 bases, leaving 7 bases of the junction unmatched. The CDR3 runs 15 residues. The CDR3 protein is CASSKRGRQNTEAFF. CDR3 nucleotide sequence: TGTGCCAGCAGTAAAAGGGGGCGGCAGAACACTGAAGCTTTCTTT.